The rows below give T cell receptor beta chains drawn from one sample of a study of early stage breast cancer tumors. Sequenced by immunoSEQ multiplex PCR; TCRdb stores in-frame clones only, minus some. The repertoire holds some 48,000 clones, roughly 83% seen once, with about 1.5% in the top ten. Sequencing was done on a sample of blood. These receptors were obtained from a person aged 50 to 59 with breast cancer. The CDR3 runs from the conserved cysteine through the conserved F or W. A D gene is named only where the DNA matches it firmly. Clone size, where shown, is once, few, many, or a class for clones that have expanded.

CDR3aa	CDR3nt	d_gene	abundance	j_gene	v_gene
CASSVGPASSYEQYF	TGTGCCAGCAGCGTGGGACCCGCAAGCTCCTACGAGCAGTACTTC	NA	once	TRBJ2-7	TRBV5-4
CVRSLSRSGQRYNEQFF	TGTGTCAGAAGCTTATCCCGATCGGGACAGCGTTACAATGAGCAGTTCTTC	NA	NA	TRBJ2-1	TRBV7-5
CATSGSGANVLTF	TGTGCCACCTCAGGCTCTGGGGCCAACGTCCTGACTTTC	NA	NA	TRBJ2-6	TRBV2
CSVTGKGGYEQYF	TGCAGCGTTACTGGGAAAGGAGGCTACGAGCAGTACTTC	NA	NA	TRBJ2-7	TRBV29-1
CASSLGDLGGAQETQYF	TGTGCCAGCTCACTGGGGGATTTAGGAGGGGCCCAAGAGACCCAGTACTTC	NA	NA	TRBJ2-5	TRBV18
CASSRGETYNEQFF	TGCGCCAGCAGCCGCGGGGAAACTTACAATGAGCAGTTCTTC	NA	NA	TRBJ2-1	TRBV4-3
CASKQISGNTIYF	TGTGCCAGCAAACAGATCTCTGGAAACACCATATATTTT	NA	NA	TRBJ1-3	TRBV28
CASSLVGVAGWVKNIQYF	TGTGCCAGCAGCTTAGTTGGGGTAGCGGGATGGGTCAAAAACATTCAGTACTTC	TRBD2	NA	TRBJ2-4	TRBV7-9
CASSSRDTSYEQYF	TGTGCCAGCAGTTCCCGGGACACATCCTACGAGCAGTACTTC	NA	NA	TRBJ2-7	TRBV6-6
CASSLEGVSNQPQHF	TGCGCCAGCAGCTTGGAGGGGGTGAGCAATCAGCCCCAGCATTTT	NA	NA	TRBJ1-5	TRBV5-1
CASSSNGGYEKLFF	TGTGCCAGCAGCTCGAATGGGGGATATGAAAAACTGTTTTTT	NA	NA	TRBJ1-4	TRBV7-2
CASSNRDRPKVF	TGCGCCAGCAGCAACCGGGACAGGCCCAAAGTCTTC	TRBD1	once	TRBJ2-1	TRBV5-1
CASSEGTGANQPQHF	TGTGCCAGCAGTGAGGGGACAGGCGCAAATCAGCCCCAGCATTTT	TRBD1	NA	TRBJ1-5	TRBV6-1
CASSRDRGGQPQHF	TGTGCCAGCAGCCGGGACAGGGGCGGCCAGCCCCAGCATTTT	TRBD1	NA	TRBJ1-5	TRBV6-6
CASSPFGLEVDEQFF	TGTGCCAGCAGCCCATTTGGACTCGAGGTAGATGAGCAGTTCTTC	NA	NA	TRBJ2-1	TRBV7-2
CASSLEGTGDGYTF	TGTGCCAGCAGCTTAGAGGGGACAGGGGACGGCTACACCTTC	TRBD1	NA	TRBJ1-2	TRBV7-6
CASSQEMAGSIETQYF	TGCGCCAGCAGCCAAGAAATGGCAGGATCAATTGAGACCCAGTACTTC	NA	NA	TRBJ2-5	TRBV4-1
CSTLSLDYGYTF	TGCAGCACCCTCTCCTTGGACTATGGCTACACCTTC	NA	NA	TRBJ1-2	TRBV29-1
CASSGDRTETQYF	TGTGCCAGCAGCGGGGACCGAACGGAGACCCAGTACTTC	NA	NA	TRBJ2-5	TRBV7-6
CASSIEAGGSAYEQYF	TGTGCCAGTAGTATAGAAGCGGGAGGGAGCGCCTACGAGCAGTACTTC	TRBD2	NA	TRBJ2-7	TRBV19
CASSEWGGAGGYTF	TGTGCCAGCAGTGAATGGGGGGGCGCGGGTGGCTACACCTTC	NA	NA	TRBJ1-2	TRBV2
CASSPSPGGGGGEQFF	TGCGCCAGCAGCCCCTCCCCCGGTGGAGGCGGGGGTGAGCAGTTCTTC	TRBD2	NA	TRBJ2-1	TRBV4-1
CASSSAGGPETQYF	TGTGCCAGCAGCTCAGCGGGAGGGCCGGAGACCCAGTACTTC	TRBD2	NA	TRBJ2-5	TRBV11-1
CASSLYTADYGYTF	TGTGCCAGTAGCCTATATACCGCGGACTATGGCTACACCTTC	NA	NA	TRBJ1-2	TRBV19
CASSYSGRLGEQFF	TGTGCCAGCAGTTACAGCGGGAGATTGGGTGAGCAGTTCTTC	TRBD2	NA	TRBJ2-1	TRBV6-5
CASSLGLAGGDTQYF	TGTGCCAGCAGCTTAGGGCTAGCGGGAGGAGATACGCAGTATTTT	TRBD2	few	TRBJ2-3	TRBV7-2
CASSQDKWTGVSYEQYF	TGCGCCAGCAGCCAAGATAAATGGACAGGGGTCTCCTACGAGCAGTACTTC	TRBD1	NA	TRBJ2-7	TRBV4-1
CASSSNSPRAQETQYF	TGTGCCAGCTCATCAAACAGTCCAAGGGCCCAAGAGACCCAGTACTTC	NA	NA	TRBJ2-5	TRBV18
CSVEDPVEGTALFSYNEQFF	TGCAGCGTTGAAGATCCCGTTGAGGGCACAGCCTTATTCTCCTACAATGAGCAGTTCTTC	NA	NA	TRBJ2-1	TRBV29-1
CSVEDHGGLAYNEQFF	TGCAGCGTTGAAGACCACGGAGGACTAGCGTACAATGAGCAGTTCTTC	TRBD2	NA	TRBJ2-1	TRBV29-1
CASSDEQGVHNEQFF	TGTGCCAGCAGTGACGAACAGGGGGTCCACAATGAGCAGTTCTTC	TRBD1	NA	TRBJ2-1	TRBV25-1
CASSSLDGNAHF	TGTGCCAGCAGCTCCTTGGACGGGAATGCTCACTTC	NA	few	TRBJ1-2	TRBV5-4
CASSLGTGYGYTF	TGTGCCAGCAGTTTAGGAACAGGGTATGGCTACACCTTC	NA	NA	TRBJ1-2	TRBV28
CTSSQGCSNYGYTF	TGCACCAGCAGCCAAGGGTGTTCTAACTATGGCTACACCTTC	NA	once	TRBJ1-2	TRBV1
CASSNGGYNSYNEQFF	TGCGCCAGCAGCAACGGGGGCTACAACTCCTACAATGAGCAGTTCTTC	NA	NA	TRBJ2-1	TRBV5-1
CASSLAPGGGGASSEQYF	TGTGCCAGCAGCTTAGCTCCCGGGGGCGGGGGGGCTTCTAGCGAGCAGTACTTC	TRBD2	NA	TRBJ2-7	TRBV11-2
CSVYGTSAGELFF	TGCAGCGTCTACGGGACTAGCGCCGGGGAGCTGTTTTTT	TRBD2	NA	TRBJ2-2	TRBV29-1
CAWSRADNQPQHF	TGTGCCTGGAGTCGGGCAGACAATCAGCCCCAGCATTTT	NA	once	TRBJ1-5	TRBV30
CASSSGLAGGSYEQYF	TGTGCCAGCAGTTCGGGACTAGCGGGGGGTTCCTACGAGCAGTACTTC	TRBD2	NA	TRBJ2-7	TRBV27
CATSSGTVNTDTQYF	TGTGCCACCAGCAGCGGGACAGTAAACACAGATACGCAGTATTTT	TRBD1	NA	TRBJ2-3	TRBV15
CASSFGTGGETEAFF	TGCGCCAGCAGCTTTGGTACAGGGGGAGAGACTGAAGCTTTCTTT	TRBD1	NA	TRBJ1-1	TRBV5-1
CASSQAGLAGEGEQFF	TGCGCCAGCAGCCAGGCCGGACTAGCGGGGGAAGGGGAGCAGTTCTTC	TRBD2	NA	TRBJ2-1	TRBV4-3
CASRIRHADTTYEQYF	TGTGCCAGTAGAATACGGCATGCGGACACAACCTACGAGCAGTACTTC	NA	NA	TRBJ2-7	TRBV19
CASSMGTYSGNTIYF	TGTGCCAGTAGTATGGGGACATATTCTGGAAACACCATATATTTT	NA	NA	TRBJ1-3	TRBV19
CASSPQGNYEQYF	TGCGCCAGCAGCCCGCAGGGGAACTACGAGCAGTACTTC	NA	NA	TRBJ2-7	TRBV5-1
CASSPPEVNQPQHF	TGTGCCAGCTCACCACCGGAGGTCAATCAGCCCCAGCATTTT	NA	NA	TRBJ1-5	TRBV18
CASSHDRASGNTIYF	TGTGCCAGCAGCCACGACAGGGCCTCTGGAAACACCATATATTTT	TRBD1	NA	TRBJ1-3	TRBV6-5